These T cell receptor beta chains were read from a single sample in a study of blood T cell repertoires in COVID-19. Sequencing used immunoSEQ multiplex PCR; TCRdb keeps in-frame clones, though not all of them. Of about 230,000 clones in the sample, roughly nine tenths were seen once. The sample consisted of PBMCs or T cells enriched from blood (not recorded which). All receptors come from a woman aged 25 to 39 with acute COVID-19. Each CDR3 is given with its conserved first and last residue. The D gene is left open where the match is weak.

d_gene	j_gene	len	v_gene	CDR3nt	CDR3aa
NA	TRBJ2-1	13	TRBV7-8	TGTGCCAGCAGCTTAATGCAGTACAATGAGCAGTTCTTC	CASSLMQYNEQFF
NA	TRBJ1-6	15	TRBV6-5	TGTGCCAGCAGTTACCGCAACACTAATAATTCACCCCTCCACTTT	CASSYRNTNNSPLHF
NA	TRBJ1-6	16	TRBV9	TGTGCCAGCAGCTCTCGGGGGAGCTCCTATAATTCACCCCTCCACTTT	CASSSRGSSYNSPLHF
TRBD1	TRBJ1-1	14	TRBV19	TGTGCCAGTTCGTACGACAGGGCGAACACTGAAGCTTTCTTT	CASSYDRANTEAFF
NA	TRBJ1-5	14	TRBV7-9	TGTGCCAGCGCGGGGGATTATAGCAATCAGCCCCAGCATTTT	CASAGDYSNQPQHF
NA	TRBJ2-3	13	TRBV30	TGTGCCTGGAGAGGAGGATCCACAGATACGCAGTATTTT	CAWRGGSTDTQYF
TRBD1	TRBJ2-3	14	TRBV5-1	TGCGCCAGCAGCCCGGACAGGGGTTCAGATACGCAGTATTTT	CASSPDRGSDTQYF
NA	TRBJ2-5	17	TRBV11-2	TGTGCCAGCAGCTTAGGCGTCCCAGGGTCGTCGGAAGAGACCCAGTACTTC	CASSLGVPGSSEETQYF
TRBD1	TRBJ2-2	16	TRBV9	TGTGCCAGCAGCGTTAGGGGACAGCTGAACACCGGGGAGCTGTTTTTT	CASSVRGQLNTGELFF
NA	TRBJ2-5	16	TRBV28	TGTGCCAGCAGTTTAAATACTCCGACACCCCAAGAGACCCAGTACTTC	CASSLNTPTPQETQYF
TRBD1	TRBJ2-5	14	TRBV19	TGTGCCAGTAGTCCCCTAGTCAGGGGGGAGACCCAGTACTTC	CASSPLVRGETQYF